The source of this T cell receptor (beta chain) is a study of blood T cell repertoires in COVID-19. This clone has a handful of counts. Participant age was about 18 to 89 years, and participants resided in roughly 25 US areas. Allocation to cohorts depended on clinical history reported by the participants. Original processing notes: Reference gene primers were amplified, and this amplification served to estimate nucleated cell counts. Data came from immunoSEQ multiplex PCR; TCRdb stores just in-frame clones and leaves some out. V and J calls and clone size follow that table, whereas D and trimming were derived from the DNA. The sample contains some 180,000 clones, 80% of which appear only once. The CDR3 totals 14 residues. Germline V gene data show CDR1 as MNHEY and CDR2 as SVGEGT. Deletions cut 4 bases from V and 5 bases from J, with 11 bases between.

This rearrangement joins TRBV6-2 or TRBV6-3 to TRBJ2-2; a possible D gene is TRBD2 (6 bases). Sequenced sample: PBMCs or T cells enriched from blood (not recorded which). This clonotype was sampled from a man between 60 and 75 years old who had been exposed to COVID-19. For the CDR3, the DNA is TGTGCCAGCAGTTTACTGAGCGGGACCGGGGAGCTGTTTTTT. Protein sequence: CASSLLSGTGELFF.